These 25 T cell receptor beta chains were all obtained from the same sample, sequenced in a study of blood T cells in healthy people across ages. The use of a sample-barcoded 5' primer and a J-beta primer mix characterized a second PCR of roughly 7 to 12 cycles. TCRdb analysed the 5' RACE reads with MiXCR anew, one entry per CDR3 protein. The repertoire holds some 1.4 million distinct CDR3 sequences, with 40% to 50% as singletons. Material for sequencing was blood. The receptor source for this set is a woman in her late teens or twenties in good health.

The gene calls are TRBV9 and TRBJ2-2; 8 nucleotides agree with TRBD1. This CDR3 contains 16 residues. V dropped 5 bases and J dropped 7; count of bases not matched to a gene: 13. Germline CDR1 and CDR2: SGDLS and YYNGEE. The CDR3, as DNA: TGTGCCAGCAGTGAAACTACAGGGGGATCTTTCGGGGAGCTGTTTTTT. Its protein product is CASSETTGGSFGELFF.

Only a few counts were recorded for this clonotype. The genes are TRBV12-3 or TRBV12-4 and TRBJ2-7; no definite D call. V was shortened by 7 bases and J by 3 bases, with 7 bases between the two germline ends. The CDR3 runs to 11 residues. The CDR3 sequence is CASTNLYEQYF. The CDR3, as DNA: TGTGCCAGCACCAATCTCTACGAGCAGTACTTC.

This clonotype showed up just a few times. The V and J genes are TRBV28 and TRBJ2-3; D is perhaps TRBD1 or TRBD2 (5 bases each). The CDR3 runs 15 residues. Germline CDR1 and CDR2: MDHEN and SYDVKM. V shed 6 bases and J shed 6 bases, with 19 bases lying between them. The CDR3 is CASSAPGLGGDTQYF. DNA for the CDR3: TGTGCCAGCAGCGCCCCAGGGCTCGGCGGGGATACGCAGTATTTT.

The CDR3 protein is CASSEGWSSYNEQFF. CDR3 coding DNA: TGTGCCAGCAGTGAAGGCTGGAGCTCCTACAATGAGCAGTTCTTC. The chain combines TRBV6-1 with TRBJ2-1; D gene uncertain. The CDR3 runs 15 residues. The germline V and J ends were trimmed by 1 base and 0 bases, with 7 bases remaining between them. Per germline, CDR1 MNHNS and CDR2 SASEGT.

This chain joins TRBV4-1 and TRBJ2-7; D may be TRBD2 (5 bases). This CDR3 comprises 14 residues. The germline gives CDR1 MGHRA, CDR2 YSYEKL. Trimming cost V 0 bases and J 4 bases, with 10 bases left between them. This CDR3 reads CASSQEGGRYEQYF. The CDR3 nucleotides are TGCGCCAGCAGCCAAGAAGGAGGAAGGTACGAGCAGTACTTC.

The gene calls are TRBV13 and TRBJ2-1; TRBD2 aligns across 13 bases. The assigned J gene may be wrong: the sequence end matches TRBJ2-7 better. This CDR3 has 18 amino acids. Looked up from germline, CDR1 is PRHDT and CDR2 is FYEKMQ (reference sequence). The CDR3 coding sequence is TGTGCCAGCAGCGGAATACTAGCGGGAGGGGACTCCTACAATGAGCAGTACTTC. This codes for CASSGILAGGDSYNEQYF.

The V and J genes are TRBV7-9 and TRBJ2-5; D possibly uses TRBD1 or TRBD2 (6 bases each). The CDR3 covers 14 residues. Between the trimmed V and J ends, which lost 4 bases and 4 bases, there was a span of 13 bases. The germline CDR1 and CDR2 sequences are SEHNR and FQNEAQ (reference sequence). CDR3 nucleotides: TGTGCCAGCAGCTCCCCTAAGGGGGGAGAGACCCAGTACTTC. Encoded protein: CASSSPKGGETQYF.

The chain is built from TRBV2 and TRBJ2-3, with D possibly matching TRBD2 (7 bases). Germline lookup yields CDR1 SNHLY and CDR2 FYNNEI. The CDR3 runs 16 residues. The germline V and J ends were trimmed by 6 bases and 4 bases, with 20 bases remaining between them. The CDR3 is CASRLLGGGRPDTQYF. The CDR3 DNA reads as TGTGCCAGCAGGCTTTTAGGGGGGGGGAGGCCAGATACGCAGTATTTT.

The table lists this clonotype with many counts. The chain combines TRBV6-5 with TRBJ2-7; 13 nucleotides line up with TRBD2. J gave up 5 bases and V 7 bases, and 8 bases lay outside the gene matches. This CDR3 has 15 amino acids. From germline, CDR1 is MNHEY and CDR2 SVGAGI. Written as DNA, the CDR3 is TGTGCCAGCACCCCAGGACTAGCGGGAGACAACGAGCAGTACTTC. Protein product: CASTPGLAGDNEQYF.

The chain combines TRBV2 with TRBJ1-2; a weak D match, TRBD1 (5 bases). Germline V gene lookup returns CDR1 SNHLY and CDR2 FYNNEI. V lost 7 bases, J lost 5 bases, and 17 bases lay in between. CDR3 length: 14 amino acids. CDR3 amino acids: CASTLGVGYYGYTF. Written as DNA, the CDR3 is TGTGCCAGCACCCTGGGGGTGGGGTATTATGGCTACACCTTC.

The J gene is TRBJ2-3, the V gene TRBV2, with D hard to call. V shed 3 bases and J shed 7 bases, with 8 bases lying between them. CDR3 length: 12 residues. Germline lookup yields CDR1 SNHLY and CDR2 FYNNEI. The CDR3 spells CASSESRYTQYF. The CDR3 DNA reads as TGTGCCAGCAGTGAGAGCCGCTATACGCAGTATTTT.

This clonotype was counted a single time. Mismatch with germline at one junction end may stem from a read error. This chain links TRBV20-1 with TRBJ1-2, with D possibly matching TRBD1 (6 bases). The CDR3 is 14 residues long. From germline, CDR1 is DFQATT and CDR2 SNEGSKA (reference sequence). CDR3 protein: CSARERTDLYGYTF. CDR3 coding DNA: TGCAGTGCAAGAGAACGGACAGACCTCTATGGCTACACCTTC.

This clonotype occurred a few times. V usage is TRBV2 and J usage is TRBJ2-1; either TRBD1 or TRBD2 may fit D (5 bases each). V lost 3 bases and J 2 bases, leaving 11 bases between the germline ends. The CDR3 is made up of 15 amino acids. Germline CDR1 SNHLY, CDR2 FYNNEI. The CDR3 reads CASSEASRAYNEQFF. DNA of the CDR3: TGTGCCAGCAGTGAGGCTAGCAGGGCCTACAATGAGCAGTTCTTC.

This clonotype was detected only a few times. The J gene is TRBJ2-3, the V gene TRBV20-1; no reliable D call. Per the germline V gene, CDR1 is DFQATT and CDR2 is SNEGSKA (reference sequence). V shed 7 bases and J shed 11 bases, with 22 bases lying between them. This CDR3 region has 13 residues. This CDR3 reads CSVPRLPLPGQYF. For the CDR3, the DNA is TGCAGTGTCCCGCGTCTCCCTCTCCCGGGGCAGTATTTT.

This clonotype has a handful of counts. This chain joins TRBV29-1 and TRBJ1-2, with a weak D call TRBD1 (5 bases). The germline gives CDR1 SQVTM, CDR2 ANQGSEA. The ends were cut back, 3 bases at V and 0 bases at J, with 11 bases in the middle. CDR3 length: 14 residues. CDR3 sequence: CSVDGGNTNYGYTF. The CDR3 bases are TGCAGCGTTGACGGGGGTAATACTAACTATGGCTACACCTTC.

This rearrangement joins TRBV2 to TRBJ2-3; 9 positions agree with TRBD1. V lost 6 bases and J lost 2; bases outside the gene matches: 9. Germline values: CDR1 SNHLY, CDR2 FYNNEI. The CDR3 runs to 16 residues. This CDR3 is CASRTPGQGYTDTQYF. The CDR3 region has the DNA TGTGCCAGCAGGACACCGGGACAGGGCTACACAGATACGCAGTATTTT.

This chain uses TRBV7-6 with TRBJ2-5, with D unclear. Trimming left V 3 bases short and J 1 base short, with 9 bases between. The germline V gene has CDR1 SGHVS and CDR2 FNYEAQ. The CDR3 contains 14 residues. CDR3 DNA: TGTGCCAGCAGCTTTGACCCGGCCCAAGAGACCCAGTACTTC. Translation: CASSFDPAQETQYF.

The chain recombines TRBV28 with TRBJ2-7; 8 nucleotides line up with TRBD2. The CDR3 covers 15 residues. CDR1 and CDR2 (germline): MDHEN, SYDVKM. J gave up 1 base and V 7 bases, and 9 bases lay outside the gene matches. The CDR3 bases are TGTGCCAGCATAGGAGCGGGGGAGATATCCTACGAGCAGTACTTC. This encodes CASIGAGEISYEQYF.

The chain uses TRBV3-1 and TRBJ2-3; the D is unclear. Trimming removed 5 bases at V and 5 bases at J, with 8 bases between. CDR3 size: 12 residues. Germline CDR1 and CDR2: LGHDT and YNNKEL (reference sequence). DNA of the CDR3: TGTGCCAGCAGCGAAACTCAAGATACGCAGTATTTT. Protein: CASSETQDTQYF.

The chain has TRBV5-1 and TRBJ2-5; 8 positions match TRBD2. This CDR3 has 15 amino acids. Germline-derived CDR1 and CDR2 are SGHRS and YFSETQ. J lost 5 bases, V lost 3 bases, and 9 bases had no gene match. CDR3 in DNA: TGCGCCAGCAGCTCCCAGGCCCCTAGCGGGGAGACCCAGTACTTC. Protein: CASSSQAPSGETQYF.

The chain carries TRBV5-1 and TRBJ1-6; 7 bases align to TRBD1. Trimming cost V 2 bases and J 5 bases; bases outside gene matches: 1. CDR1 is SGHRS and CDR2 is YFSETQ in the germline V gene. The CDR3 loop spans 14 amino acids. The CDR3 protein is CASSFQGDNSPLHF. The CDR3 DNA reads as TGCGCCAGCAGCTTTCAGGGGGATAATTCACCCCTCCACTTT.

The chain combines TRBV20-1 with TRBJ2-2; weak D call: TRBD2 (5 bases). The germline CDR1 and CDR2 sequences are DFQATT and SNEGSKA (reference sequence). This CDR3 has 15 residues. With 6 bases removed from V and 7 bases from J, the gap between germline ends came to 21 bases. As DNA, the CDR3 is TGCAGTGCGGGTCGCGCGGGTAAATCCGGCGGGGAGCTGTTTTTT. The encoded protein is CSAGRAGKSGGELFF.

With respect to this clonotype: This may arise from a read error, as a much more abundant clone is one base away. The V and J genes are TRBV10-3 and TRBJ2-7; 9 nucleotides match TRBD2. The V and J ends lost 0 bases and 7 bases, in that order; junction bases with no gene match: 4. Per germline, CDR1 ENHRY and CDR2 SYGVKD. The CDR3 has 14 residues. The CDR3 coding sequence is TGTGCCATCAGTGAGTCGGGTGGACTAGCGGAGCAGTACTTC. Translating it yields CAISESGGLAEQYF.

This clonotype came up a few times. The chain joins TRBV9 to TRBJ2-1; 8 bases line up with TRBD2. V was clipped by 0 bases and J by 5 bases; unmatched bases: 7. The CDR3 covers 16 residues. The V gene's germline CDR1 is SGDLS and CDR2 YYNGEE. The DNA for the CDR3 is TGTGCCAGCAGCGTAGCCCTGCGGGGGGTGGACAATGAGCAGTTCTTC. Its translation is CASSVALRGVDNEQFF.

This rearrangement joins TRBV4-1 to TRBJ1-1, with D uncertain. The V end lost 4 bases, the J end lost 0 bases, and 21 bases lay between the germline ends. The CDR3 runs 18 residues. Germline CDR1 is MGHRA and CDR2 is YSYEKL. The CDR3 region is CASSLRVNSPPVNTEAFF. The CDR3 DNA reads TGCGCCAGCAGCCTGCGGGTCAACAGTCCTCCAGTGAACACTGAAGCTTTCTTT.